This T cell receptor beta chain derives from a study of cytotoxic CD8 clonotypes in ibrutinib-treated CLL. Germline trimming cut 1 base from V and 5 bases from J; bases unmatched to any gene: 4. Germline CDR1 reads SGHRS; CDR2 reads YFSETQ. The CDR3 runs to 15 residues. This clone appeared a single time. Only in-frame clones appear in the TCRdb table, and some are missing; sequencing was by immunoSEQ multiplex PCR. The data contain 110,000 to 150,000 clones, 75% to 80% of them singletons. This clonotype originated in a human donor with chronic lymphocytic leukemia. The V call is TRBV5-1, the J call TRBJ2-1; 9 bases line up with TRBD2. Sequencing was performed on PBMCs, taken after 24 months of ibrutinib treatment. The DNA for the CDR3 is TGCGCCAGCAGCTTGACACTAGCGGGCAACAATGAGCAGTTCTTC. Amino acids: CASSLTLAGNNEQFF.